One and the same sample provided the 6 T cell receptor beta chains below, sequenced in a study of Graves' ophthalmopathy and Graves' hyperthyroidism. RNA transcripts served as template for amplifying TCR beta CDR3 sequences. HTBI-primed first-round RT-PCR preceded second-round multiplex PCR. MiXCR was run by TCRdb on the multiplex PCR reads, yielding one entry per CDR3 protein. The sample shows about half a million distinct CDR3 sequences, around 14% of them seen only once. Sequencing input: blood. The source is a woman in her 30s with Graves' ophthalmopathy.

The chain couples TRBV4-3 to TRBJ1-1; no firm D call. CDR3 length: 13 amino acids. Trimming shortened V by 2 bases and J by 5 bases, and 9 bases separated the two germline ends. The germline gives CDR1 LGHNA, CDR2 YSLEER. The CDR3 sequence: CASSQSIGTEAFF. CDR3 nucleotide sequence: TGCGCCAGCAGCCAATCAATTGGAACTGAAGCTTTCTTT.

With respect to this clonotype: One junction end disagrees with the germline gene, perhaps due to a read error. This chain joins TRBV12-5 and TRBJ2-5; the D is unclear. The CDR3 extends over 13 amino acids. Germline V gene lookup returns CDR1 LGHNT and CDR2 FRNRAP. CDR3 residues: CASGLDTKATRDF. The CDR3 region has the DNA TGTGCTAGTGGTTTGGACACGAAGGCGACCCGGGACTTC.

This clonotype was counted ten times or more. CDR3: CASSGQGWNTEAFF. The CDR3 DNA sequence: TGTGCCAGCAGTGGACAGGGCTGGAACACTGAAGCTTTCTTT. The chain is built from TRBV2 and TRBJ1-1, with 7 bases lining up with TRBD1. CDR1 and CDR2 (germline): SNHLY, FYNNEI. The V gene end was trimmed by 4 bases and the J gene end by 1 base; junction bases not matched to a gene: 3. CDR3 length equals 14 residues.

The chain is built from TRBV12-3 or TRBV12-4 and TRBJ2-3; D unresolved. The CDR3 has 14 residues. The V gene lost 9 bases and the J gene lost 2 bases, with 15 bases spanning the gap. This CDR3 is CASHYQASTDTQYF. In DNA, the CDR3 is TGTGCCAGTCACTACCAGGCCTCCACAGATACGCAGTATTTT.

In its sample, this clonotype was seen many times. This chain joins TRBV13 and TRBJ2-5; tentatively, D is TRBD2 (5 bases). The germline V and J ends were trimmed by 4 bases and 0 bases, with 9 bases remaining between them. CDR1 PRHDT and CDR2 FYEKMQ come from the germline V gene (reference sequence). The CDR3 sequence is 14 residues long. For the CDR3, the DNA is TGTGCCAGCAGCTCGGACTGGAACCAAGAGACCCAGTACTTC. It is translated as CASSSDWNQETQYF.

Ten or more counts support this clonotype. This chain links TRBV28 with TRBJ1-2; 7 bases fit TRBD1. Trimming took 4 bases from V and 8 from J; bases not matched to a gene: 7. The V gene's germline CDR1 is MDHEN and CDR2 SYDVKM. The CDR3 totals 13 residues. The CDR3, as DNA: TGTGCCAGCAGTTGGTCCTGGGACAGCGGCTACACCTTC. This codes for CASSWSWDSGYTF.